What follows describes a single T cell receptor beta chain. Its target is unknown. The authors reverse transcribed all of the isolated RNA, so sequencing captured expressed TCRB transcripts. Profiled with immunoSEQ multiplex PCR; TCRdb holds only in-frame clones, not every one. The repertoire holds roughly 300,000 clones, with about 15% as singletons. The data originate from a study of beta chain features in type 1 diabetes. General study results and limits: In comparison with healthy donors, patients had naive, central memory and Treg TCRB repertoires that appeared more similar. Individuals with type 1 diabetes displayed fewer insertions and more deletions at VDJ junctions.

CD4+ naive, central memory, regulatory and stem cell-like memory subsets were isolated by sorting on CD45RO/CCR7/CD25/CD127/CD95/CD27. Every sorted population was more than 95% pure. This sequence originates from a young man in good health. Sequenced material: central memory CD4+ T cells from blood.

The CDR3 is CASRPGPEDTQYF. The CDR3 bases are TGTGCCAGCAGGCCCGGACCGGAGGATACGCAGTATTTT. This sequence joins TRBV5-4 and TRBJ2-3; no reliable D call. The V gene lost 5 bases and the J gene lost 6 bases, with 13 bases spanning the gap. Germline V gives CDR1 SGHNT, CDR2 YYREEE (reference sequence). The CDR3 contains 13 residues.